This is a list of T cell receptor beta chains from one sample in a study of blood T cell repertoires in COVID-19. TCRdb's copy holds only in-frame clones and misses some; the assay was immunoSEQ multiplex PCR. The table records 65,000 to 75,000 clones, about nine tenths of them present only once. Sequenced: peripheral blood. These receptors were collected from a man over 45 with active COVID-19. CDR3s include the opening cysteine and the closing phenylalanine or tryptophan. D genes are given only for firm matches. Size is omitted from some rows. Given values are once, few, many or a class for expanded clones.

>.|TRBV7-3|.|TRBJ2-7
TGTGCCAGCAGCTCCACCCGGCTAGGAAAGCAGTACTTC
CASSSTRLGKQYF
>TRBD1|TRBV3-1/TRBV3-2|.|TRBJ1-6
TGTGCCAGCAGACGACAGGGGCGTGGAAGCTCCTATAATTCACCCCTCCACTTT
CASRRQGRGSSYNSPLHF
>.|TRBV20-1|.|TRBJ1-5
TGCAGTGCGAGTGACAGTTATAATCAGCCCCAGCATTTT
CSASDSYNQPQHF
>.|TRBV2|.|TRBJ2-7
TGTGCCAGCAGTCTTACCTACGAGCAGTACTTC
CASSLTYEQYF
>TRBD1|TRBV15|once|TRBJ2-1
TGTGCCACCAGCAGAGGGACAGGACAGTACAATGAGCAGTTCTTC
CATSRGTGQYNEQFF
>TRBD1|TRBV5-1|.|TRBJ1-2
TGCGCCAGTACAACCGGACAGGGGAGGTATGGCTACACCTTC
CASTTGQGRYGYTF
>.|TRBV6-5|once|TRBJ2-1
TGTGCCAGCAGTCCCCAAGGGGGCGGGGGGACTGAGCAGTTCTTC
CASSPQGGGGTEQFF
>TRBD1|TRBV2|once|TRBJ1-2
TGTGCCAGCAGTGGCGGGACAGGGTCCGGCTACACCTTC
CASSGGTGSGYTF
>TRBD1|TRBV12-5|.|TRBJ2-7
TGTGCTAGTGGTTTCGACAGGGGGTACGAGCAGTACTTC
CASGFDRGYEQYF
>.|TRBV4-3|.|TRBJ2-3
TGCGCCAGCAGCCAAGACTGGGCAGGGCTCACAGATACGCAGTATTTT
CASSQDWAGLTDTQYF
>.|TRBV19|.|TRBJ2-2
TGTGCCAGTAGAAGGGCGGGACGGAGCACCGGGGAGCTGTTTTTT
CASRRAGRSTGELFF
>TRBD2|TRBV7-2|.|TRBJ2-3
TGTGCCAGCAGCTTAGGTGTTAGCGGGGATACGCAGTATTTT
CASSLGVSGDTQYF
>.|TRBV7-9|few|TRBJ1-2
TGTGCCAGCAGCTTAGTAGCGTATGGCTACACCTTC
CASSLVAYGYTF
>TRBD1|TRBV19|.|TRBJ1-4
TGTGCCAGTACTGGACAGGGTTATGAAAAACTGTTTTTT
CASTGQGYEKLFF
>.|TRBV19|.|TRBJ1-2
TGTGCCAGTAGCAAGAGAAACAGGGACGGATATGGCTACACCTTC
CASSKRNRDGYGYTF
>.|TRBV7-9|few|TRBJ2-7
TGTGCCAGCAGCTTAGAGACAGTCCTCGAGCAGTACTTC
CASSLETVLEQYF
>TRBD2|TRBV7-2|.|TRBJ2-4
TGTGCCAGCAGCCCACCCGGGGGGGCCAAAAACATTCAGTACTTC
CASSPPGGAKNIQYF
>.|TRBV27|.|TRBJ1-4
TGTGCCAGCGCAGACACACGCTTGAGAGAAAAACTGTTTTTT
CASADTRLREKLFF
>.|TRBV11-3|.|TRBJ2-7
TGTGCCAGCAGCCTTGAGGGCAAGAGCTACGAGCAGTACTTC
CASSLEGKSYEQYF
>.|TRBV27|.|TRBJ2-2
TGTGCCAGCAGACAGGGGACTTACACCGGGGAGCTGTTTTTT
CASRQGTYTGELFF
>TRBD1|TRBV7-2|.|TRBJ1-5
TGTGCCAGCAGCTTAGCCCGGACAGGGTGGGGTAATCAGCCCCAGCATTTT
CASSLARTGWGNQPQHF
>TRBD1|TRBV7-9|.|TRBJ1-2
TGTGCCAGCAGCTTAATCAGGGGGTTTAGCTACACCTTC
CASSLIRGFSYTF
>.|TRBV7-3|.|TRBJ2-3
TGTGCCAGCAGCTTGCCAGCGCAGGGCCCAGATACGCAGTATTTT
CASSLPAQGPDTQYF
>TRBD1|TRBV13|.|TRBJ2-7
TGTGCCAGCAGCCGACCCGGGACAGACTACGAGCAGTACTTC
CASSRPGTDYEQYF
>.|TRBV6-4|.|TRBJ2-4
TGTGCCAGCAGGGTACCAGGGGTAGCCAAAAACATTCAGTACTTC
CASRVPGVAKNIQYF
>TRBD1|TRBV30|once|TRBJ2-7
TGTGCCTGGAATGCGGCAGGGGGTACGTACGAGCAGTACTTC
CAWNAAGGTYEQYF
>.|TRBV11-3|.|TRBJ2-7
TGTGCCAGCAGCGCCTACGGCGAGCAGTACTTC
CASSAYGEQYF
>TRBD2|TRBV9|once|TRBJ2-1
TGTGCCAGCAGCCTCACCGGGACTAGCGGGAGCTATGAGCAGTTCTTC
CASSLTGTSGSYEQFF
>TRBD1|TRBV5-6|.|TRBJ1-2
TGTGCCAGCAGGTTTGGTCGACAGGGAATCTATGGCTACACCTTC
CASRFGRQGIYGYTF
>TRBD1|TRBV2|.|TRBJ1-5
TGTGCCAGCAGTGAGGACAGGGGAGGAGATCAGCCCCAGCATTTT
CASSEDRGGDQPQHF
>TRBD2|TRBV7-9|.|TRBJ2-5
TGTGCCAGCAGCTTAGTCCTAGCGGGGGGGCAAGAGACCCAGTACTTC
CASSLVLAGGQETQYF
>TRBD2|TRBV6-1|.|TRBJ2-7
TGTGCCAGCAGTGAATTGCCGGGGGAGGGCTCCTACGAGCAGTACTTC
CASSELPGEGSYEQYF
>.|TRBV5-1|.|TRBJ2-1
TGCGCCAGCAGCTTGGGAGGGAATGAGCAGTTCTTC
CASSLGGNEQFF
>TRBD2|TRBV5-1|.|TRBJ2-7
TGCGCCAGCAGCTCCGCTAGCGGGGGGGCCCGCCTCGAGCAGTACTTC
CASSSASGGARLEQYF
>.|TRBV10-3|.|TRBJ2-7
TGTGCCATCAGTGAGGGCGGAACCTACGAGCAGTACTTC
CAISEGGTYEQYF
>TRBD1|TRBV19|once|TRBJ2-7
TGTGCCAGTAGGGGAACAGGGGCCGTCGAGCAGTACTTC
CASRGTGAVEQYF
>.|TRBV5-1|.|TRBJ2-1
TGCGCCAGCAGCTTAGGAGGGCTCTCCTACAATGAGCAGTTCTTC
CASSLGGLSYNEQFF
>TRBD2|TRBV5-1|.|TRBJ2-1
TGCGCCAGCAGCTTGTCCGGGGGGGCCGCGTTGGAGCAGTTCTTC
CASSLSGGAALEQFF
>TRBD2|TRBV11-2|.|TRBJ2-1
TGTGCCAGCAGCCAGCTAGGAGGGACTAGCGGGAGAGGGAATGAGCAGTTCTTC
CASSQLGGTSGRGNEQFF
>.|TRBV9|.|TRBJ2-5
TGTGCCAGCAGCGTAGATGGGAGCGGTCGGGGGACCCAGTACTTC
CASSVDGSGRGTQYF